Listed below are T cell receptor beta chains from one sample, sequenced in a study of OX40 agonist ivuxolimab in advanced cancers. Only in-frame clones appear in the TCRdb table, and some are missing; sequencing was by immunoSEQ multiplex PCR. The sample includes roughly 13,000 clones, around 80% of them seen just once. The starting material was CD4+ or CD8+ T cells sorted from blood, obtained in a trial of the OX40 agonist ivuxolimab. The receptors were gathered from an adult with an advanced solid tumor such as melanoma, head and neck, liver or kidney cancer. Both conserved end residues are part of each CDR3. Fields, in order: D gene, clone size, J gene, V gene, CDR3 protein, CDR3 DNA. The D gene is left open where the match is weak. Clone size is given for some rows only: seen once, a few or many times, or a class if the clone is expanded.

NA | NA | TRBJ1-1 | TRBV13 | CASSLVGDVAEAFF | TGTGCCAGCAGCTTAGTGGGGGATGTGGCTGAAGCTTTCTTT
NA | NA | TRBJ1-1 | TRBV20-1 | CSRTQNTEAFF | TGCAGTCGGACACAGAACACTGAAGCTTTCTTT
NA | NA | TRBJ2-3 | TRBV9 | CASSVATGTSTDTQYF | TGTGCCAGCAGCGTAGCTACAGGGACTAGCACAGATACGCAGTATTTT
TRBD1 | NA | TRBJ2-7 | TRBV7-3 | CASSPSRDSYEQYF | TGTGCCAGCAGCCCGTCCCGGGACAGCTACGAGCAGTACTTC
TRBD2 | NA | TRBJ2-5 | TRBV13 | CASSSKLAGGRETQYF | TGTGCCAGCAGCTCGAAACTAGCGGGAGGGCGGGAGACCCAGTACTTC
TRBD2 | NA | TRBJ2-2 | TRBV4-3 | CASSSLRETGGELFF | TGCGCCAGCAGCTCCCTGCGGGAGACGGGCGGGGAGCTGTTTTTT
TRBD1 | NA | TRBJ2-5 | TRBV28 | CASTDMTGVRETQYF | TGTGCCAGCACTGATATGACAGGGGTGCGAGAGACCCAGTACTTC
NA | NA | TRBJ2-1 | TRBV4-3 | CASSPRWGGDEQFF | TGCGCCAGCAGCCCAAGATGGGGCGGGGATGAGCAGTTCTTC
NA | NA | TRBJ2-6 | TRBV9 | CASSVPGWSGANVLTF | TGTGCCAGCAGCGTACCAGGATGGTCTGGGGCCAACGTCCTGACTTTC
NA | NA | TRBJ2-3 | TRBV6-1 | CASSGSHVVDTQYF | TGTGCCAGCAGTGGCTCCCATGTGGTAGATACGCAGTATTTT
NA | few | TRBJ1-1 | TRBV27 | CASSLQDGAEAFF | TGTGCCAGCAGTTTACAGGACGGCGCTGAAGCTTTCTTT
NA | once | TRBJ2-2 | TRBV27 | CAAGATNTGELFF | TGTGCCGCGGGGGCAACGAACACCGGGGAGCTGTTTTTT
NA | medium-sized | TRBJ2-1 | TRBV15 | CATRPYGGVGEQFF | TGTGCCACCAGACCCTATGGCGGGGTGGGAGAGCAGTTCTTC
NA | NA | TRBJ2-1 | TRBV5-4 | CASSLVGQRDEQFF | TGTGCCAGCAGCTTGGTGGGCCAGAGGGATGAGCAGTTCTTC
NA | NA | TRBJ2-7 | TRBV29-1 | CSVGESYEQYF | TGCAGCGTGGGGGAGTCCTACGAGCAGTACTTC
NA | NA | TRBJ1-2 | TRBV6-5 | CASSNHDGYTF | TGTGCCAGCAGCAACCATGATGGCTACACCTTC
NA | once | TRBJ1-5 | TRBV28 | CASSLDRGVGNQPQHF | TGTGCCAGCAGTTTGGACCGGGGGGTTGGCAATCAGCCCCAGCATTTT
NA | few | TRBJ1-3 | TRBV28 | CATASGNTIYF | TGTGCCACCGCCTCTGGAAACACCATATATTTT
NA | NA | TRBJ1-2 | TRBV5-1 | CASSEGGGFYGYTF | TGCGCCAGCAGCGAAGGCGGCGGCTTTTATGGCTACACCTTC
NA | NA | TRBJ2-7 | TRBV6-6 | CASSYRGASHEQYF | TGTGCCAGCAGTTACAGGGGAGCATCCCACGAGCAGTACTTC
NA | NA | TRBJ2-7 | TRBV7-2 | CANLNPEQYF | TGTGCCAACCTCAATCCCGAGCAGTACTTC
NA | NA | TRBJ1-2 | TRBV28 | CASSPGFAGYTF | TGTGCCAGCAGTCCGGGGTTTGCTGGCTACACCTTC
NA | NA | TRBJ2-7 | TRBV5-1 | CASRGGRHEQYF | TGCGCCAGCAGAGGGGGGAGGCACGAGCAGTACTTC
TRBD1 | NA | TRBJ2-1 | TRBV6-4 | CASSDYPGQNHYNEQFF | TGTGCCAGCAGTGACTACCCGGGACAGAACCATTACAATGAGCAGTTCTTC
NA | few | TRBJ1-2 | TRBV27 | CASSPTENYGYTF | TGTGCCAGCAGTCCGACAGAGAACTATGGCTACACCTTC
NA | NA | TRBJ2-3 | TRBV16 | CASSQLRDTDTQYF | TGTGCCAGCAGCCAATTGCGGGACACAGATACGCAGTATTTT
NA | NA | TRBJ1-1 | TRBV6-6 | CACRQNMNTEAFF | TGTGCCTGCCGGCAGAACATGAACACTGAAGCTTTCTTT
TRBD1 | NA | TRBJ1-1 | TRBV4-3 | CASSQRTGRTEAFF | TGCGCCAGCAGCCAGAGGACAGGGCGGACTGAAGCTTTCTTT
NA | NA | TRBJ2-7 | TRBV9 | CASSVSPSYEQYF | TGTGCCAGCAGCGTAAGTCCCTCCTACGAGCAGTACTTC
TRBD1 | NA | TRBJ1-3 | TRBV6-1 | CASSDLTGAGNTIYF | TGTGCCAGCAGTGATCTGACAGGGGCTGGAAACACCATATATTTT
NA | NA | TRBJ1-1 | TRBV5-1 | CASSGRQNTEAFF | TGCGCCAGCAGTGGCAGGCAGAACACTGAAGCTTTCTTT
TRBD2 | NA | TRBJ2-1 | TRBV23-1 | CASSQSFRTSDYNEQFF | TGCGCCAGCAGTCAATCTTTCCGGACTAGCGATTACAATGAGCAGTTCTTC
NA | NA | TRBJ2-5 | TRBV7-9 | CASSSYSEDQETQYF | TGTGCCAGCAGCTCCTATTCCGAGGACCAAGAGACCCAGTACTTC
TRBD2 | NA | TRBJ2-3 | TRBV6-6 | CASSYLAGVTTDTQYF | TGTGCCAGCAGTTACCTAGCGGGAGTAACCACAGATACGCAGTATTTT
TRBD2 | NA | TRBJ2-1 | TRBV19 | CASSTLLATEQFF | TGTGCCAGTAGTACCCTACTAGCGACTGAGCAGTTCTTC
TRBD1 | NA | TRBJ2-1 | TRBV25-1 | CASSGFTGGGYNEQFF | TGTGCCAGCAGTGGCTTTACAGGGGGTGGCTACAATGAGCAGTTCTTC
NA | NA | TRBJ2-5 | TRBV7-9 | CASSWGPGGGRETQYF | TGTGCCAGCAGCTGGGGACCCGGGGGAGGTAGGGAGACCCAGTACTTC
NA | NA | TRBJ2-3 | TRBV7-3 | CASSLYPPSDTQYF | TGTGCCAGCAGCTTATATCCGCCCTCAGATACGCAGTATTTT
TRBD1 | once | TRBJ2-2 | TRBV7-9 | CASTLGTGNTGELFF | TGTGCCAGCACCTTAGGGACAGGGAACACCGGGGAGCTGTTTTTT
NA | NA | TRBJ1-5 | TRBV7-2 | CASSLDWGLGQPQHF | TGTGCCAGCAGCTTAGATTGGGGGCTCGGTCAGCCCCAGCATTTT
NA | NA | TRBJ1-1 | TRBV10-3 | CAIKEDTEAFF | TGTGCCATCAAGGAGGACACTGAAGCTTTCTTT
NA | NA | TRBJ2-7 | TRBV27 | CASSAFRRAYEQYF | TGTGCCAGCAGTGCATTTCGGCGGGCCTACGAGCAGTACTTC
TRBD1 | NA | TRBJ1-1 | TRBV27 | CASSSQGRTEAFF | TGTGCCAGCAGTTCACAGGGGCGAACTGAAGCTTTCTTT
NA | NA | TRBJ1-2 | TRBV4-3 | CASSQDLDSGYGYTF | TGCGCCAGCAGCCAAGATCTCGACTCGGGGTATGGCTACACCTTC
NA | NA | TRBJ2-1 | TRBV9 | CASSVQLFAQSGVNEQFF | TGTGCCAGCAGCGTACAATTGTTCGCTCAAAGTGGTGTCAATGAGCAGTTCTTC
NA | NA | TRBJ2-1 | TRBV11-2 | CASSLGAVGGGYNEQFF | TGTGCCAGCAGCTTAGGGGCTGTGGGGGGTGGATACAATGAGCAGTTCTTC
NA | NA | TRBJ2-7 | TRBV4-3 | CASSQAVGEGYEQYF | TGCGCCAGCAGCCAAGCGGTAGGTGAAGGCTACGAGCAGTACTTC
NA | NA | TRBJ2-7 | TRBV9 | CASSVGSSYEQYF | TGTGCCAGCAGCGTCGGGAGCTCCTACGAGCAGTACTTC
TRBD2 | NA | TRBJ2-7 | TRBV28 | CASPLGASGGEQYF | TGTGCCAGCCCCTTAGGGGCTAGCGGGGGCGAGCAGTACTTC
NA | NA | TRBJ1-1 | TRBV4-2 | CASTLSMVGGTEAFF | TGTGCCAGCACCCTTTCGATGGTCGGGGGCACTGAAGCTTTCTTT
NA | NA | TRBJ2-7 | TRBV15 | CATSREWHAVYEQYF | TGTGCCACCAGCAGAGAGTGGCATGCGGTTTACGAGCAGTACTTC
NA | NA | TRBJ1-1 | TRBV5-6 | CASSPSLGEAFF | TGTGCCAGCAGCCCCTCTTTGGGTGAAGCTTTCTTT
NA | NA | TRBJ2-4 | TRBV9 | CASSAGSGGGGNIQYF | TGTGCCAGCAGCGCCGGGTCAGGGGGCGGGGGAAACATTCAGTACTTC
TRBD1 | NA | TRBJ1-6 | TRBV27 | CASSQDRFNSPLHF | TGTGCCAGCAGTCAGGACAGGTTTAATTCACCCCTCCACTTT